The source of this T cell receptor (beta chain) is a study of OX40 agonist ivuxolimab in advanced cancers. Background on the study: The dose-escalation cohort had hepatocellular carcinoma, melanoma, renal cell or head and neck cancer. Findings of the study overall: Antigens targeted by the expanded peripheral T cells were not determined.

The CDR3 length is 13 residues. J lost 5 bases, V lost 5 bases, and 3 bases had no gene match. Germline CDR1 SGHTA, CDR2 FQGNSA. Method: immunoSEQ multiplex PCR; TCRdb's copy keeps in-frame clones and lacks some. The table lists roughly 57,000 clones, roughly three quarters of them singletons, with 2.4% in the top ten. With respect to this clone: Its target is unknown.

The receptor was isolated from an adult with an advanced solid tumor such as melanoma, head and neck, liver or kidney cancer. The sequencing here drew on CD4+ or CD8+ T cells sorted from blood, taken in a trial of the OX40 agonist ivuxolimab. This chain joins TRBV7-2 and TRBJ1-5; 7 bases fit TRBD1. The DNA of the CDR3 is TGTGCCAGCAGCGCTCAGGGGGATCAGCCCCAGCATTTT. This translates into CASSAQGDQPQHF.